The TCR beta chain under discussion was sequenced for a study of shared clonotypes between healthy human individuals. Study-wide points: Specimens sampled were limited to blood, with tissue repertoires likely differing.

Genomic DNA of each subset was evenly split across several immunoSEQ plates. TCRdb keeps only in-frame clones here, not all; method: immunoSEQ multiplex PCR. The repertoire includes roughly 2,500,000 clones, roughly 93% of them detected once, and roughly 0.36% sits in the top ten. The germline gives CDR1 MDHEN, CDR2 SYDVKM. This CDR3 contains 14 residues. Trimming shortened V by 1 base and J by 4 bases, and 7 bases separated the two germline ends. Healthy adults negative for HIV, lacking recent acute infections or vaccinations, served as donors. Only one count was recorded for this clone. As yet, its antigen is unknown.

The receptor was isolated from a man aged 18 to 30 in good health. Some clones in this sample may be carry-over from other donors' samples. The specimen sequenced was naive CD4+ T cells from PBMCs. Subset meaning: CD45RA+ positively selected. The V and J genes are TRBV28 and TRBJ2-2; D is unclear. Here the CDR3 DNA reads TGTGCCAGCAGTTTATCACAGATCACCGGGGAGCTGTTTTTT. Its translation is CASSLSQITGELFF.